The clone carrying this T cell receptor beta chain counts as hyperexpanded. Its specificity is not known. Different DNA sequences within this sample yield the same CDR3. With MiXCR, TCRdb called clones anew from the PCR reads. The repertoire consists of under 35,000 clones, with about 30% occurring once and the leading ten covering 30% to 40%. Thyroid surgery took place with no prior treatment in any patient. The data are from a study of metastatic and nonmetastatic thyroid tumors. Study-wide context: Thyroid patients, malignant and benign, had repertoires compared across blood and tumor or nodule tissue. Study-wide results and caveats: In both blood and tumor samples, TCR beta diversity was reported significantly higher for malignant than benign nodules.

Germline assignment: CDR1 LNHNV and CDR2 YYDKDF (reference sequence). V was shortened by 0 bases and J by 4 bases, with 9 bases between the two germline ends. The CDR3 contains 14 residues. This TCR derives from a female donor with papillary thyroid cancer or a benign thyroid nodule (not recorded which). Some clones in this sample may be carry-over from other donors' samples. The rearrangement links TRBV15 to TRBJ1-1; D not resolved. The source material was blood. The CDR3 sequence is CATSRDSAGTEAFF. The CDR3 coding sequence is TGTGCCACCAGCAGAGATTCGGCAGGCACTGAAGCTTTCTTT.